This T cell receptor beta chain was captured in a study of T cells after yellow fever vaccination. Background on the study: Fractions with few cells were prepared using SMART-Seq v4 Ultra Low Input.

CDR1 SGHRS and CDR2 YFSETQ come from the germline V gene. The CDR3 runs to 13 residues. The ends lost 3 bases at V and 4 bases at J; junction bases unmatched: 2. Concerning this clonotype: Its antigen is not known.

Study outcomes and limitations: Overlap between CD4 and CD8 compartments was detected for a small share of clonotypes.

MiXCR, run by TCRdb on the 5' RACE reads, gives a single entry per CDR3 protein. The sample lists around 320,000 distinct CDR3 sequences, roughly a tenth occurring once. The chain couples TRBV5-1 to TRBJ2-5; TRBD1 aligns across 8 bases. The material was CD4+ T cells sorted from PBMCs, obtained 45 days after the yellow fever booster vaccination. The TCR originated in a man younger than 30 who received the YFV17D yellow fever vaccine. CDR3 in DNA: TGCGCCAGCAGCTCACAGGGGGGAGAGACCCAGTACTTC. It specifies CASSSQGGETQYF.